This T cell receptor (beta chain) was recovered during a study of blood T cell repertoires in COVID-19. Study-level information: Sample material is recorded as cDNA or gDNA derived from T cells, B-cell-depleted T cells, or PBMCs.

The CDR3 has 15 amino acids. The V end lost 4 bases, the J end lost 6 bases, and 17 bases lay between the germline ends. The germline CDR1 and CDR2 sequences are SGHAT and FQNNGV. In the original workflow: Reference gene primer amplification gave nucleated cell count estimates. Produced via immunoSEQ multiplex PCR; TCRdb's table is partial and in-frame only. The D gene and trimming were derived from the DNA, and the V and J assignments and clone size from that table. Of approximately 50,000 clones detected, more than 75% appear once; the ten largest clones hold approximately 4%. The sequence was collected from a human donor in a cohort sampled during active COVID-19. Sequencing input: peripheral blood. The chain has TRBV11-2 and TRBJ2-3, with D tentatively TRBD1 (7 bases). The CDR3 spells CASSSQGGSVDTQYF. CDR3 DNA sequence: TGTGCCAGCAGCTCGCAGGGGGGCTCGGTGGATACGCAGTATTTT.